Listed here are 20 T cell receptor delta chains from one sample, sequenced in a study of γδ T cells in repeated Plasmodium falciparum infection. TCRdb reran clone calling via CATT on the multiplex PCR reads. Among roughly 93,000 delta-chain clones listed, less than 1% were seen once. Vgamma9/Vdelta2+ and Vdelta2-negative gammadelta T cells were flow-sorted from PBMC for bulk sequencing. Sample: gamma-delta T cells from blood. The receptors come from a pool of human donors (malaria-infected and uninfected, not separated).

Notes on this clone: The TCRdb record carries a much larger clone's protein, which differs from this DNA's translation at residue 7; a read error is the likely cause, and the protein listed here is the DNA translation. This chain links TRDV2 with TRDJ1, with 10 bases that match TRDD3. TCRdb leaves out the J gene; it was filled in here by matching the DNA to germline. J was trimmed by 0 bases and V by 0 bases; bases with no gene match: 21. The CDR3 is made up of 22 amino acids. Germline CDR1 is GEAIGNYY and CDR2 is EKD. CDR3 amino acids: CACDTGGLYRLGDLEYTDKLIF. CDR3 DNA: TGTGCCTGTGACACCGGGGGTTTGTATCGACTGGGGGATTTGGAATACACCGATAAACTCATCTTT.

Worth noting for this clone: The protein held in TCRdb is that of a much larger clone and does not match this DNA's translation at residue 14, likely because of a read error; the protein shown is translated from the DNA. The CDR3 spells CACDTVGSVVGDHADKLIF. In nucleotides, the CDR3 is TGTGCCTGTGACACCGTGGGCAGTGTGGTGGGGGACCACGCCGATAAACTCATCTTT. The chain joins TRDV2 to TRDJ1; TRDD3 matches at 7 bases. TCRdb gives no J gene; it was assigned here by matching the DNA to germline. There are 19 residues in the CDR3. Germline V gene data show CDR1 as GEAIGNYY and CDR2 as EKD. Trimming cost V 0 bases and J 3 bases; bases outside gene matches: 18.

This clone was observed a handful of times. This DNA translates differently at residue 4 from the TCRdb protein, which is that of a much larger clone; a read error is likely, and the protein shown is the DNA's own translation. The chain has TRDV1 and TRDJ1; 7 nucleotides match TRDD2. This CDR3 comprises 22 residues. Per germline, CDR1 TSWWSYY and CDR2 QGS. CDR3 region: CALVETFDSVPTGGDHEDKLIF. The CDR3 DNA reads as TGTGCTCTTGTGGAAACCTTTGATTCCGTTCCTACAGGTGGGGACCACGAGGATAAACTCATCTTT.

In its sample, this clone was seen a few times. This DNA's translation and the protein TCRdb lists, from a much larger clone, do not match at residue 10, likely due to a read error; the protein shown is translated from the DNA. This chain uses TRDV2 with TRDJ1, with TRDD3 identical over 8 bases. In the absence of a J gene in TCRdb, the DNA was matched to germline to assign it here. The junction had 11 bases not matched to a gene; V was cut back by 0 bases and J by 0 bases. From germline, CDR1 is GEAIGNYY and CDR2 EKD. The CDR3 loop spans 18 amino acids. The CDR3 sequence: CACDTVSGYVGYTDKLIF. The CDR3 region has the DNA TGTGCCTGTGACACCGTCTCGGGATACGTGGGGTACACCGATAAACTCATCTTT.

In this sample, this clone turned up a few times. The TCRdb record carries a much larger clone's protein, which differs from this DNA's translation at residue 14; a read error is the likely cause, and the protein listed here is the DNA translation. CDR3 DNA sequence: TGTGCTCTCGAACCTTCACTCGGGGGGACATCCTGGGACGCCCGACAGATGTTCTTC. It specifies CALEPSLGGTSWDARQMFF. This sequence joins TRDV1 and TRDJ3, with a tentative D call TRDD3 (6 bases). The CDR3 consists of 19 residues. The germline V gene has CDR1 TSWWSYY and CDR2 QGS.

This clone was detected many times. This likely stems from a read error, as it lies one base from a far larger clone. The sample has other DNA sequences that encode this CDR3 too. The chain links TRAV36/DV7 to TRDJ1; 12 bases align to TRDD3. This CDR3 has 23 residues. Unmatched junction bases numbered 26, after V lost 2 bases and J lost 0 bases. CDR1 VTNFRS and CDR2 LTSSGIE come from the germline V gene (reference sequence). Written as DNA, the CDR3 is TGTGCTGTGGAAGGGTTTGCGCGACGAAACTACTGGGGGATACTTAGATACACCGATAAACTCATCTTT. Its translation: CAVEGFARRNYWGILRYTDKLIF. The entire variable domain, with the rest obtained from reference TRAV36/DV7 and TRDJ1, is as follows: EDKVVQSPLSLVVHEGDTVTLNCSYEVTNFRSLLWYKQEKKAPTFLFMLTSSGIEKKSGRLSSILDKKELSSILNITATQTGDSAIYLCAVEGFARRNYWGILRYTDKLIFGKGTRVTVEP.

Of note for this clone: It differs at one base from a far larger clone, so likely a read error. Distinct nucleotide sequences in the sample also encode this CDR3. The chain has TRDV1 and TRDJ1; TRDD3 matches 10 bases. TCRdb supplies no J gene; here it was assigned by aligning the nucleotide sequence to germline. Germline CDR1 and CDR2: TSWWSYY and QGS. This CDR3 comprises 23 residues. CDR3 loop: CALGERYPTGGWGIPPYTDKLIF. In DNA form, the CDR3 reads TGTGCCCTTGGGGAACGGTATCCTACAGGAGGGTGGGGGATACCCCCCTACACCGATAAACTCATCTTT.

Comment on this clone: A read error is the likely source, as a far larger clone sits one nucleotide away. The same CDR3 arises from other DNA sequences in this sample as well. The rearrangement uses TRDV2 and TRDJ1; D remains unclear. Trimming left V 3 bases short and J 4 bases short, with 14 bases between. Germline V gene sequence: CDR1 GEAIGNYY, CDR2 EKD. This CDR3 spans 14 amino acids. Here the CDR3 reads CACDSMGPVDKLIF. CDR3 nucleotide sequence: TGTGCCTGTGACTCGATGGGCCCGGTCGATAAACTCATCTTT.

For this clone: The translation of this DNA and the TCRdb protein of a much larger clone differ at residue 15, probably owing to a read error; the protein shown here is translated from the DNA. The rearrangement links TRDV2 to TRDJ1, with 10 positions matching TRDD3. The J gene is absent in TCRdb and was assigned here via DNA matching to germline. CDR1 GEAIGNYY and CDR2 EKD come from the germline V gene. This CDR3 has 19 residues. CDR3 region: CACDTLGHTGGWYTGKLIF. The CDR3 DNA follows: TGTGCCTGTGACACCTTGGGCCATACTGGGGGATGGTACACCGGTAAACTCATCTTT.

As regards this clone: A single base is all that separates this from a far larger clone, so a read error is likely. The sample has other DNA sequences that encode this CDR3 too. The chain joins TRDV2 to TRDJ1; 8 bases are shared with TRDD3. No J segment appears in TCRdb, so it was assigned here by matching the sequence to germline. Germline trimming cut 1 base from V and 2 bases from J; bases unmatched to any gene: 14. This CDR3 region has 18 residues. Germline lookup yields CDR1 GEAIGNYY and CDR2 EKD. CDR3 DNA: TGTGCCTGTGACACTGTTGCGACTGGGGGTCACGGGACCGATAAACTCATCTTT. Its translation: CACDTVATGGHGTDKLIF.

Regarding this clone: A much larger clonotype is one base distant, so this may be a read error. This rearrangement joins TRDV1 to TRDJ1, with 7 positions matching TRDD3. The CDR3 is 19 amino acids. V gave up 2 bases and J gave up 3 bases; unmatched junction bases: 18. Germline V gene data show CDR1 as TSWWSYY and CDR2 as QGS. The CDR3 reads CALGEGSQRGGCLADKLIF. CDR3 sequence (DNA): TGTGCTCTTGGGGAAGGGTCTCAACGAGGGGGATGCCTCGCCGATAAACTCATCTTT.

At least ten counts were recorded for this clone. The protein given by TCRdb reflects a much larger clone and differs at residue 3 from this DNA's translation, likely from a read error; the protein shown is the DNA's translation. The genes are TRDV2 and TRDJ1; a weak D match, TRDD3 (5 bases). The CDR3 length is 15 residues. Germline loops: CDR1 GEAIGNYY, CDR2 EKD. The CDR3 DNA reads as TGTGCCCGTGACATTCTTGGGATGGGCACCGATAAACTCATCTTT. It translates to CARDILGMGTDKLIF.

This clone was counted only a few times. This likely traces to a read error, being one base from a far larger clone. This sample includes further DNA sequences coding for the same CDR3. This chain connects TRDV1 to TRDJ1; 8 nucleotides align to TRDD3. This CDR3 is built from 18 residues. Germline-derived CDR1 and CDR2 are TSWWSYY and QGS. The DNA of the CDR3 is TGTGCGCTTGGGTCCCGTTCCCTAATGGGATACGGAACCGATAAACTCATCTTT. This encodes CALGSRSLMGYGTDKLIF.

This clone was seen only a few times. TCRdb shows a much larger clone's protein in place of this DNA's translation, and the two differ at residue 5, likely through a read error; the protein shown is translated from the DNA. V gene TRDV1 combines with J gene TRDJ1, with D possibly TRDD3 on 5 matching bases. The germline V gene encodes CDR1 TSWWSYY and CDR2 QGS. This CDR3 region has 25 residues. Between the trimmed V and J ends, which lost 3 bases and 0 bases, there was a span of 41 bases. CDR3 protein: CALGDPPLSPLEWNYWSPYTDKLIF. CDR3 sequence (DNA): TGTGCTCTTGGGGACCCCCCCCTCAGTCCGCTAGAATGGAATTACTGGTCGCCCTACACCGATAAACTCATCTTT.

A few counts support this clone. TCRdb records a much larger clone's protein for this DNA, with a difference at residue 15 that likely arises from a read error; the protein given is the translation of the DNA. This chain uses TRDV1 with TRDJ1; TRDD3 aligns across 9 bases. Germline CDR1 is TSWWSYY and CDR2 is QGS. This CDR3 contains 18 residues. As DNA, the CDR3 is TGTGCTCTTGGGGAACTAGCCCCTGGGGGATTGTACACCGATAGACTCATCTTT. This gives the protein CALGELAPGGLYTDRLIF.

The table lists this clone with a few counts. A far bigger clonotype differs at one base, so this is likely a read error. Other DNA sequences in the sample encode the same CDR3. The chain carries TRDV2 and TRDJ1, with 13 nucleotides matching TRDD3. TCRdb carries no J gene annotation; the J gene was assigned here by matching the DNA with germline. V lost 3 bases to trimming and J lost 4 bases; unmatched junction nucleotides: 10. This CDR3 contains 17 residues. Germline V gene sequence: CDR1 GEAIGNYY, CDR2 EKD. CDR3 amino acids: CACDALLGDTRDDKLIF. Here the CDR3 DNA reads TGTGCCTGTGACGCGTTACTGGGGGATACGCGTGACGATAAACTCATCTTT.

A few counts support this clone. TCRdb's listed protein matches a much larger clone and diverges from this DNA's translation at residue 17, likely through a read error; the protein shown comes from the DNA. The J segment was not called; the V segment is TRDV1; TRDD3 reflects the table's D call only, with no check against the DNA. Germline V gene data show CDR1 as TSWWSYY and CDR2 as QGS. CDR3 length: 19 residues. CDR3 nucleotides: TGTGCTCTTGGGGAACTAAAGGTGACTACTGTTCGGTACACCGATAAACCCATCTTT. It encodes CALGELKVTTVRYTDKPIF.

A note on this clone: The TCRdb record carries a much larger clone's protein, which differs from this DNA's translation at residue 4; a read error is the likely cause, and the protein listed here is the DNA translation. The chain's CDR3 is CALREFLPGYYTDKLIF. The CDR3 nucleotides read TGTGCTCTTAGGGAGTTCCTACCGGGATATTACACCGATAAACTCATCTTT. The V call is TRDV1, the J call TRDJ1; D perhaps matches TRDD2 (7 bases). Germline values: CDR1 TSWWSYY, CDR2 QGS. The CDR3 runs 17 residues.

Remarks on this clone: The TCRdb record carries a much larger clone's protein, which differs from this DNA's translation at residue 3; a read error is the likely cause, and the protein listed here is the DNA translation. The CDR3 is CAIGDSSFLGRVWGIRTDKLIF. CDR3 nucleotides: TGTGCTATTGGGGATTCTTCCTTCCTCGGAAGAGTGTGGGGGATACGCACCGATAAACTCATCTTT. The chain couples TRDV1 to TRDJ1; 11 nucleotides agree with TRDD3. TCRdb carries no J gene annotation; the J gene was assigned here by matching the DNA with germline. Germline values: CDR1 TSWWSYY, CDR2 QGS. CDR3 length: 22 residues.

About this clone: The protein in TCRdb stems from a much larger clone and differs at residue 7 from this DNA's translation, likely a read error; here the protein is translated from the DNA. V and J are TRDV1 and TRDJ1, with D unresolved. The J gene is not listed in TCRdb, so it was assigned here from a DNA match to germline. In germline, CDR1 is TSWWSYY, CDR2 QGS. V lost 1 base to trimming and J lost 2 bases, with 20 bases between them. The CDR3 runs 18 residues. The DNA for the CDR3 is TGTGCTCTTGGGGAACATGTCCCCCCCGGGGCTGTTACCGATAAACTCATCTTT. Residues: CALGEHVPPGAVTDKLIF.